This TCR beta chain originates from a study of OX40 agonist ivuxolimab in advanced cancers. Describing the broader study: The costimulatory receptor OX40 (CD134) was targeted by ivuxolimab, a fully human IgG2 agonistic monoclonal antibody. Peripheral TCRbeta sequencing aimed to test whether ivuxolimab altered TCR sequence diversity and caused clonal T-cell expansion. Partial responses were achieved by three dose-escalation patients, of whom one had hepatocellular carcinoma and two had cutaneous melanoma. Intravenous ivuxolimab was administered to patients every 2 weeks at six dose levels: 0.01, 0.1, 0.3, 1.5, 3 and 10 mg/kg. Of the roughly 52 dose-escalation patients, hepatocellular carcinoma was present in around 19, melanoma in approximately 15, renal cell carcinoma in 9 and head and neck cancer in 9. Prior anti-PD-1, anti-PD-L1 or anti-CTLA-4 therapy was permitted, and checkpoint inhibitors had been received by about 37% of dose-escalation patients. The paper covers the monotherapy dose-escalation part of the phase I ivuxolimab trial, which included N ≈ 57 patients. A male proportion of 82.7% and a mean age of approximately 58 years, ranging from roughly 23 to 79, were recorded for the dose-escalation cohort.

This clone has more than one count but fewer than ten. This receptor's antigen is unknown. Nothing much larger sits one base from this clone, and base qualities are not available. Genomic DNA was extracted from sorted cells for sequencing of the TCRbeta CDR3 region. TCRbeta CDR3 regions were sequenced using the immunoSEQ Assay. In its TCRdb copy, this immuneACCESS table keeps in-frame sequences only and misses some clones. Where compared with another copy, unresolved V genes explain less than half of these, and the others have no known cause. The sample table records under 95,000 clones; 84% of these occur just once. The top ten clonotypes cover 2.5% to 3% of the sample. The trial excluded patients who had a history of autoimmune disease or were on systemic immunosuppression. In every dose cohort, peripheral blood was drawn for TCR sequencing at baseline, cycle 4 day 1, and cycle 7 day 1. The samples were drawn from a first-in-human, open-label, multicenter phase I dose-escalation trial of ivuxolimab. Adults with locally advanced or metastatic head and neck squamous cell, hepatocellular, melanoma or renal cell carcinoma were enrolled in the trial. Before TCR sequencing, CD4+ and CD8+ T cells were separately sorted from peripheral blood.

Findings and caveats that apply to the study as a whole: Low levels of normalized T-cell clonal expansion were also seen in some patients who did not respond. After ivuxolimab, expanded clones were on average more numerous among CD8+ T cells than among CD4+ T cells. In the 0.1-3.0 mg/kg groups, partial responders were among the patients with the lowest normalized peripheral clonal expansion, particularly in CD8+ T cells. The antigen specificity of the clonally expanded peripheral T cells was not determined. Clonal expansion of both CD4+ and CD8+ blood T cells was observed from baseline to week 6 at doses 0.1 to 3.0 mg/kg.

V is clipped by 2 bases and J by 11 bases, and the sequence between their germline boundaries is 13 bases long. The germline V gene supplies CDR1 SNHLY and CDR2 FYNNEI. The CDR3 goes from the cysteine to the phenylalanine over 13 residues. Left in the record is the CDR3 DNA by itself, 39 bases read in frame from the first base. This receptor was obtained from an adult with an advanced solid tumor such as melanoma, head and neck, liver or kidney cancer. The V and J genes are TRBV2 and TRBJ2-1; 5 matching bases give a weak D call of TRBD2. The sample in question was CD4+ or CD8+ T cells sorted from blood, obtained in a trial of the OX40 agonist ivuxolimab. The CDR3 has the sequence CASSERSTTKQFF. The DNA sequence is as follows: TGTGCCAGCAGTGAAAGATCGACTACCAAGCAGTTCTTC.